This T cell receptor (beta chain) was identified during a study of beta chain features in type 1 diabetes. Sequenced material consisted of expressed TCRB transcripts (all of the isolated RNA was reverse transcribed). Measured with immunoSEQ multiplex PCR; TCRdb has only the in-frame clones, and not every one. The sample holds around 500,000 clones, 9.5% to 12% seen once. The V end was cut by 5 bases, the J end by 5 bases, with 9 bases between. This CDR3 has 13 residues. Germline V lookup: CDR1 SGHTA, CDR2 FQGNSA. Sequencing input: naive CD4+ T cells from blood. This receptor was taken from a woman younger than 35 in good health. The V gene is TRBV7-2, the J gene TRBJ2-2, with D perhaps TRBD1 (5 bases). This chain's CDR3 is CASSLDITGELFF. The CDR3 nucleotides read TGTGCCAGCAGCCTGGACATAACCGGGGAGCTGTTTTTT. Full variable domain (rest looked up from reference TRBV7-2 and TRBJ2-2): GAGVSQSPSNKVTEKGKDVELRCDPISGHTALYWYRQSLGQGLEFLIYFQGNSAPDKSGLPSDRFSAERTGGSVSTLTIQRTQQEDSAVYLCASSLDITGELFFGEGSRLTVL.